This is a list of T cell receptor beta chains from one sample in a study of T cells in Graves' hyperthyroidism and ophthalmopathy. A single record per CDR3 protein comes from TCRdb applying MiXCR to the multiplex PCR reads. The sample shows approximately 400,000 distinct CDR3 sequences, 15% to 19% of them seen only once. The sequencing sample was made of blood. Receptor source: a young woman with Graves' hyperthyroidism. CDR3s include the opening cysteine and the closing phenylalanine or tryptophan. The order of the fields is V gene, J gene, CDR3 length, CDR3 protein.

>TRBV29-1|TRBJ2-5|13
CSVGGPTRETQYF
>TRBV7-6|TRBJ2-1|14
CASSLEGLVDEQFF
>TRBV12-3/TRBV12-4|TRBJ2-7|12
CASSPGGDEQYF
>TRBV29-1|TRBJ1-2|12
CSARQGDYGYTF
>TRBV7-3|TRBJ1-3|15
CASSLTGGGGNTIYF
>TRBV20-1|TRBJ1-3|11
CSARNGNTIYF
>TRBV20-1|TRBJ2-5|12
CSARYSQETQYF
>TRBV28|TRBJ2-1|14
CASSLRREWNEQFF
>TRBV7-8|TRBJ2-3|19
CASSDTPPGLAGTTDTQYF
>TRBV6-4|TRBJ1-6|13
CASREGLNSPLHF
>TRBV12-3/TRBV12-4|TRBJ2-7|15
CASSFIAEPSYEQYF
>TRBV3-1|TRBJ2-5|16
CASSQDLGNSKETQYF
>TRBV27|TRBJ2-1|21
CASSLRPSGGVRVRSYDEQFF
>TRBV6-2/TRBV6-3|TRBJ2-5|12
CASSKTGETQYF
>TRBV6-1|TRBJ2-4|16
CASSEIGFGSKNIQYF
>TRBV7-8|TRBJ1-2|15
CASSDTGQLNYGYTF
>TRBV18|TRBJ2-3|14
CASSPQRTTDTQYF
>TRBV12-3/TRBV12-4|TRBJ2-1|16
CASSFRAIDVANEQFF
>TRBV2|TRBJ2-7|13
CAGDAGARYEQYF
>TRBV28|TRBJ2-7|16
CASSFPRDRDSYEQYF
>TRBV2|TRBJ1-6|12
CASSRQNSPLHF
>TRBV27|TRBJ2-1|15
CASSFGTNAYNEQFF
>TRBV5-1|TRBJ2-1|15
CASSRGQDVYNEQFF
>TRBV7-9|TRBJ1-5|16
CASSFGGIDSNQPQHF
>TRBV20-1|TRBJ1-2|15
CSARDAGLEAYGYTF
>TRBV28|TRBJ2-7|16
CASSQIGSLSSYEQYF
>TRBV20-1|TRBJ2-3|15
CSASGWTSGTDTQYF
>TRBV25-1|TRBJ2-2|15
CASSEIAGAGGELFF
>TRBV4-1|TRBJ1-1|12
CASSQDQTEAFF
>TRBV27|TRBJ1-2|16
CASSSTLWGTNYGYTF
>TRBV5-1|TRBJ2-1|15
CASSPSVESYNEQFF
>TRBV7-2|TRBJ2-1|16
CASSLTAGGRKNEQFF
>TRBV12-5|TRBJ2-1|14
CASGTGTFYNEQFF